This T cell receptor (beta chain) stems from a study of shared clonotypes between healthy human individuals. This CDR3 has 15 amino acids. Trimming stripped 1 base from V and 4 bases from J, with 8 bases between. Germline V CDR1 and CDR2: MNHEY, SMNVEV (reference sequence). CD45RO-negative CD8 cells positively selected for CCR7 made up the naive population, which excluded terminally differentiated effector memory CD45RA+ cells. Study findings and constraints: Relative to their counterparts shared across all four donors, non-shared clonotypes exhibited diminished generation probabilities.

Concerning this clone itself: Antigen unknown.

Replicate PCRs for sorted subsets used roughly 200 ng DNA; this equaled 33,000 or so T cell genomes. Repertoires were generated with immunoSEQ multiplex PCR, while TCRdb's copy carries only in-frame clones and drops some. The table includes fewer than 1 million clones, 96% detected once. The sequence derives from a man aged 30 to 45 in good health. The chain carries TRBV27 and TRBJ2-6; D not resolved. Sequencing input: naive CD8+ T cells sorted from blood. Here the CDR3 reads CASSLFGSGANVLTF. The DNA for the CDR3 is TGTGCCAGCAGTTTATTTGGATCCGGGGCCAACGTCCTGACTTTC.